This T cell receptor beta chain stems from a study of blood T cell repertoires in COVID-19 (dated by TCRdb to about 2020). Some background on the complete study: Samples from collaborators originated in the United States, Italy and Spain and spanned both the acute and convalescent phases of COVID-19. Deeply sampled blood TCRbeta repertoires from subjects exposed to, actively infected with, or recovered from COVID-19 were included in the dataset. HLA class I and class II types, where available, came from metadata supplied by the sample provider rather than from assay-based typing. The prospective study material was composed of cDNA or gDNA derived from T cells, B-cell-depleted T cells, or PBMCs. The samples were drawn from the first 160 participants of the ongoing ImmuneRACE study and from 1,254 subjects provided by 6 global collaborators. The repertoires were released in a freely available public database intended as a resource for research on the immune response to SARS-CoV-2. Nearly every sample came with metadata listing a de-identified subject ID, COVID-19 status, age in years and sex. The paper's findings and limits, for the study overall: Clinical and demographic metadata were provided uncurated, with the amount varying by source and participant.

Collaborating institutions collected whole blood in K2EDTA tubes following their own protocols. For TCRbeta analysis, collaborator samples were shipped as frozen whole blood, as isolated PBMCs, or as DNA extracted from either sample type. Between the V and J ends, shortened by 8 bases and 4 bases respectively, the junction contains 11 bases. The germline V gene encodes CDR1 MNHEY and CDR2 SVGAGI. The CDR3 runs 12 residues from the cysteine to the phenylalanine. Only the CDR3 part of the read is kept: 36 bases, read in frame from the first base. Regarding this clone: Its antigen is currently not known. Base-call qualities are not available, and no considerably larger clone is one nucleotide away.

TCRbeta CDR3 regions were amplified from genomic DNA using the immunoSEQ Assay, a bias-controlled multiplex PCR. As for how the authors treated the data: Within the assay, amplification of reference gene primers was used to estimate how many nucleated cells each sample contained. To quantify the absolute abundance of each unique TCRbeta CDR3 rearrangement, sequence reads were collapsed and filtered. For each sample, productive Simpson clonality was calculated as the square root of Simpson's diversity index across productive rearrangements. Imported from immuneACCESS, the table was reduced by TCRdb to in-frame sequences with V and J called. These copies leave out some clones; in studies compared against another copy, an unresolved V gene accounts for under half, and the cause of the remainder is not known. V, J and clone size are those of that table, while D and trimming were read from the DNA. This sample gives 150,000 to 200,000 clones in total; 88% of them show up just once. The ten largest account for roughly 26% of the sample.

The sequencing sample was made of peripheral blood. The rearranged segments are TRBV6-5 and TRBJ2-5; possibly the D gene is TRBD2, per 5 matching bases. The sequence was obtained from a man aged 55 to 70 with acute or convalescent COVID-19. The base sequence is TGTGCCAGCCGCTCTGCGGGAGAGACCCAGTACTTC. It codes for CASRSAGETQYF.